The TCR beta chain described here comes from a study of CD8+CD57+ T cells in acquired aplastic anemia. Genomic DNA constituted the template upon which TCR beta VDJ and CDR3 profiling was performed. TCRdb analysed the reads with MiXCR anew, one entry per CDR3 protein. The sample carries roughly 290,000 distinct CDR3 sequences, under 60% recorded once. Germline loops: CDR1 SGHDN, CDR2 FVKESK. This CDR3 region has 18 residues. J lost 0 bases, V lost 1 base, and 9 bases had no gene match. All sequencing subjects had displayed CD8+CD57+ cell expansion on flow cytometry. Sequencing was done on a sample of sorted CD4+, CD8+, or CD8+CD57+ T cells (not recorded which) from PBMCs. The receptor was isolated from a human donor with aplastic anemia. The chain couples TRBV14 to TRBJ2-3; 8 positions match TRBD2. The CDR3 region has the DNA TGTGCCAGCAGCCAAGTCCGTTCGTCTAGCGGGAGCACAGATACGCAGTATTTT. Its protein is CASSQVRSSSGSTDTQYF.